This TCR beta chain was retrieved from a study of cytomegalovirus exposure and HLA in healthy donors. Study conclusions and caveats: An observed cluster of highly shared sequence variants was recorded as a likely sequencing artifact. TCR beta chains numbering about 160 were designated cytomegalovirus-associated. Clonal expansion was found to be greater in HLA-associated TCR beta chains than in equally common others in a later analysis.

Remarks on this clone: Its antigen is as yet unknown.

The V and J ends lost 4 bases and 6 bases respectively, with 16 bases between them. The length of the CDR3 is 15 residues. The V gene's germline CDR1 is SGHRS and CDR2 YFSETQ. The PCR used 60 Vbeta and 13 Jbeta primers. Clones were read by immunoSEQ multiplex PCR, and TCRdb kept only the in-frame ones, dropping some. Of roughly 120,000 clones detected, roughly 80% appear once; the ten largest clones hold around 8%. Material for sequencing was PBMCs. The clonotype originates from a female donor in good health and CMV-seropositive. The chain employs TRBV5-1 and TRBJ2-2; possible D gene TRBD2, 5 bases. The CDR3 spells CASSDGRSAAGELFF. DNA for the CDR3: TGCGCCAGCAGCGACGGTCGTTCAGCGGCCGGGGAGCTGTTTTTT.